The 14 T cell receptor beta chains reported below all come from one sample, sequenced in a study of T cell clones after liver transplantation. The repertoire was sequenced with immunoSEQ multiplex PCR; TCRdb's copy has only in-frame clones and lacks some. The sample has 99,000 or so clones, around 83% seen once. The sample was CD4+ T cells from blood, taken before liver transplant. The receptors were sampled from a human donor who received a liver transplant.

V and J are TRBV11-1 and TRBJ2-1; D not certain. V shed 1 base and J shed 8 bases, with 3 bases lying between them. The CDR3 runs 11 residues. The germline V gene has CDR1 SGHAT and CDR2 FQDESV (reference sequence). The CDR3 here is CASSLDYEQFF. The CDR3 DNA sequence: TGTGCCAGCAGCTTAGATTATGAGCAGTTCTTC.

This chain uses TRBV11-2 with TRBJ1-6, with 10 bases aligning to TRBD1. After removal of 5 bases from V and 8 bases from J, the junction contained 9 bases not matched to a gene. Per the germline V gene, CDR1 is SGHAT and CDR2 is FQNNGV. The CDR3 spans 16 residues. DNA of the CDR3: TGTGCCAGCAGCCCCCAGACAGGGGGCTCGGATTCACCCCTCCACTTT. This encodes CASSPQTGGSDSPLHF.

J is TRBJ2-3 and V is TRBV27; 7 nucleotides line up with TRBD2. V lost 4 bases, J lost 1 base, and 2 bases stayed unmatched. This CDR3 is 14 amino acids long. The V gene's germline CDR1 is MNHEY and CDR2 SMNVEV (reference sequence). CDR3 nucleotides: TGTGCCAGCAGTTCACGGGGGGGCACAGATACGCAGTATTTT. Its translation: CASSSRGGTDTQYF.

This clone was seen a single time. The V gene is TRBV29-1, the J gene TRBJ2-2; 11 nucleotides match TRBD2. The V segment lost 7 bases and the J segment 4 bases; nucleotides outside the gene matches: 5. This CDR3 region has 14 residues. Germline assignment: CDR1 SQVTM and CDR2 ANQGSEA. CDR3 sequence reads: CSGLAGGGTGELFF. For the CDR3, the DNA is TGCAGCGGTCTAGCGGGGGGAGGCACCGGGGAGCTGTTTTTT.

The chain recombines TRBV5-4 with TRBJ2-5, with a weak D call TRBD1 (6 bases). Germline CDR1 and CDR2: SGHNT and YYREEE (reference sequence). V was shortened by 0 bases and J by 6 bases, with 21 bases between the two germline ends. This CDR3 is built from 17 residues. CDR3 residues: CASSLEGVVYGEKTQYF. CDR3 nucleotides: TGTGCCAGCAGCTTGGAGGGGGTCGTTTACGGGGAAAAGACCCAGTACTTC.

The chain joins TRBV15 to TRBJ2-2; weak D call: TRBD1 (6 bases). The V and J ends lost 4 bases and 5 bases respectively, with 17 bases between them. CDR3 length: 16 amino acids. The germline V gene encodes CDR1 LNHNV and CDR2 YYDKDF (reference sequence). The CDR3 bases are TGTGCCACCAGCAAGCGGCTGGGGGCAGGAACCGGGGAGCTGTTTTTT. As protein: CATSKRLGAGTGELFF.

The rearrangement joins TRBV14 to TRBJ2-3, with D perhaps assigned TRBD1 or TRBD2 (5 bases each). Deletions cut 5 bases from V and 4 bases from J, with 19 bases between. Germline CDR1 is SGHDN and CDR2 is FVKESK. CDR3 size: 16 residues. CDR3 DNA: TGTGCCAGCAGCTTAGTGGGGGTCGGAGGCGCAGATACGCAGTATTTT. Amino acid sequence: CASSLVGVGGADTQYF.

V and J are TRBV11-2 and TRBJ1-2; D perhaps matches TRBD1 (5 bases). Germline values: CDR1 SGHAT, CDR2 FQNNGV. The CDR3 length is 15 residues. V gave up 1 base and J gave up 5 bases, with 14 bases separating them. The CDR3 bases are TGTGCCAGCAGCTTAGGGGGGTCTAGTGGATATGGCTACACCTTC. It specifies CASSLGGSSGYGYTF.

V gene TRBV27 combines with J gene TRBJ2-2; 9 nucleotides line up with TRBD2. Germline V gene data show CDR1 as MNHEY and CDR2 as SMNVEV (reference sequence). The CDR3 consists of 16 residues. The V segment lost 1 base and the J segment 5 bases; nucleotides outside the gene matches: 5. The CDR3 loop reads CASSLFAGGGTGELFF. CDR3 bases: TGTGCCAGCAGTTTATTTGCGGGAGGGGGTACCGGGGAGCTGTTTTTT.

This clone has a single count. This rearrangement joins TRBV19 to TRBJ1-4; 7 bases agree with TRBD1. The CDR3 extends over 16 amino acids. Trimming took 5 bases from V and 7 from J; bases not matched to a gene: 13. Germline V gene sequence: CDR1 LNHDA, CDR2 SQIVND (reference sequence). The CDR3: CASSLGQNRVVEKLFF. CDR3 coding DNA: TGTGCCAGTAGTCTGGGACAGAACCGCGTTGTTGAAAAACTGTTTTTT. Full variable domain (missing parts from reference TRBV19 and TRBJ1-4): DGGITQSPKYLFRKEGQNVTLSCEQNLNHDAMYWYRQDPGQGLRLIYYSQIVNDFQKGDIAEGYSVSREKKESFPLTVTSAQKNPTAFYLCASSLGQNRVVEKLFFGSGTQLSVL.

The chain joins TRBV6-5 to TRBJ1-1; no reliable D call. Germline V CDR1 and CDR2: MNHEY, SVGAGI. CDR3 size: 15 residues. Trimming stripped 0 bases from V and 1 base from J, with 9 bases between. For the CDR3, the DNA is TGTGCCAGCAGTTACTCGAGGGCCAGGAACACTGAAGCTTTCTTT. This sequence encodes CASSYSRARNTEAFF.

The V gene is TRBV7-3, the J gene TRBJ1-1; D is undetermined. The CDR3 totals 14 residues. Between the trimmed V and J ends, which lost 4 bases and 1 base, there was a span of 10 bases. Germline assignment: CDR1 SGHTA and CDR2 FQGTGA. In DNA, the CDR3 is TGTGCCAGCAGCTCACCCGGGAAGAACACTGAAGCTTTCTTT. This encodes CASSSPGKNTEAFF.

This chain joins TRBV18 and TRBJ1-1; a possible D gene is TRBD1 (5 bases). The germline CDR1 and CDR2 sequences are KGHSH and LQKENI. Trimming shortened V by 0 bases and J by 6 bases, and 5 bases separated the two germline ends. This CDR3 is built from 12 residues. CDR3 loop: CASSPPTAEAFF. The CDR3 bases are TGTGCCAGCTCACCACCGACAGCTGAAGCTTTCTTT.

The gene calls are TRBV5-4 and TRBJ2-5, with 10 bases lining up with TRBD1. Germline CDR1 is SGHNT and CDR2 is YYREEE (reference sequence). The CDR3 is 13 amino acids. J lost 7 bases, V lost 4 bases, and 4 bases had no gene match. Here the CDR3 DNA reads TGTGCCAGCAGCGGGGACAGGGGTCGGACCCAGTACTTC. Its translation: CASSGDRGRTQYF.